The T cell receptor beta chain described here comes from a study of identical twins. TCRdb reprocessed the 5' RACE reads via MiXCR and lists one record per CDR3 protein. The table has approximately 240,000 distinct CDR3 sequences, roughly 13% seen once. Study-level findings and limits: The study found excess low generation probability among twin-shared out-of-frame alpha sequences. Out-of-frame TCR alpha sharing in monozygotic twins exceeded recombination model predictions.

Only a few counts were recorded for this clonotype. Its antigen is as yet unknown. The TCR was taken from a woman between 18 and 30 years old in good health. Sequencing was done on a sample of memory (CD45RO+) T cells sorted from blood.

The CDR3 loop reads CASSLQDGYYEQYF. CDR3 DNA: TGTGCCAGCAGTTTACAAGACGGATACTACGAGCAGTACTTC. The gene calls are TRBV12-3 or TRBV12-4 and TRBJ2-7, with D unresolved. Trimming took 2 bases from V and 3 from J, leaving 11 bases between them. CDR3 length equals 14 residues.